Here is one T cell receptor beta chain with its context. The data derive from a study of shared clonotypes between healthy human individuals. Libraries were prepared by immunoSEQ multiplex PCR; TCRdb keeps only in-frame clonotypes and omits some of them. The profile shows roughly 300,000 clones, roughly 84% of them singletons. CDR1 is WNHNN and CDR2 is SYGVQD in the germline V gene (reference sequence). The CDR3 has 14 amino acids. Trimming took 3 bases from V and 7 from J; bases not matched to a gene: 1. Specimen: memory CD8+ T cells sorted from blood. Described subset: CD45RO+ cells pooled with CCR7-negative TemRA cells. This sequence was found in a man between 18 and 35 years old in good health. The chain joins TRBV10-1 to TRBJ1-6; 9 bases are shared with TRBD1. As DNA, the CDR3 is TGCGCCAGCAGTGATGGGACAGGGAATTCACCCCTCCACTTT. This gives the protein CASSDGTGNSPLHF.